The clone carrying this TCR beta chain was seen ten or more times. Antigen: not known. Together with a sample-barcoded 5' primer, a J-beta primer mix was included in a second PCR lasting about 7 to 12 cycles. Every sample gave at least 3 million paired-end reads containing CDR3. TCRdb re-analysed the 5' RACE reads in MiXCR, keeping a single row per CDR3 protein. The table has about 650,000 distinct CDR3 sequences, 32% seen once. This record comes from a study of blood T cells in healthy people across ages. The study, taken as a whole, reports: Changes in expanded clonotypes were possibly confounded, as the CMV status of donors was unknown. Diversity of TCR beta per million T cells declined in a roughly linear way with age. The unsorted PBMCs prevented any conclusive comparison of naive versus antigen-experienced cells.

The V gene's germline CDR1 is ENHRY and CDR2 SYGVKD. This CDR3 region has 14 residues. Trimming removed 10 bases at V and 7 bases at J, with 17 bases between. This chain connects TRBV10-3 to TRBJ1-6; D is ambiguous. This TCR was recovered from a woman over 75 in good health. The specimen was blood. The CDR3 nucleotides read TGTGCCACAGGCAGCGGTGTTTGGAATTCACCCCTCCACTTT. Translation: CATGSGVWNSPLHF.